This entry lists 17 T cell receptor beta chains sequenced from one sample in a study of cytomegalovirus exposure and HLA in healthy donors. The PCR was carried out with 60 Vbeta primers and 13 Jbeta primers. TCRdb keeps only in-frame clones here, not all; method: immunoSEQ multiplex PCR. The table lists roughly 73,000 clones, 75% of them singletons. Sequencing used PBMCs. Source of these receptors: a man between 70 and 80 years old in good health and CMV-seronegative.

The V and J genes are TRBV18 and TRBJ2-7, with 8 bases that match TRBD1. J was trimmed by 2 bases and V by 5 bases; bases with no gene match: 5. Germline V gene data show CDR1 as KGHSH and CDR2 as LQKENI. CDR3 length: 14 residues. CDR3 loop: CASSNGTGTYEQYF. DNA of the CDR3: TGTGCCAGCTCAAACGGGACAGGTACCTACGAGCAGTACTTC. Full variable domain (remainder filled in from reference TRBV18 and TRBJ2-7): NAGVMQNPRHLVRRRGQEARLRCSPMKGHSHVYWYRQLPEEGLKFMVYLQKENIIDESGMPKERFSAEFPKEGPSILRIQQVVRGDSAAYFCASSNGTGTYEQYFGPGTRLTVT.

This clone was counted only a few times. The V and J genes are TRBV12-2 and TRBJ2-3; TRBD2, as called in the table, went unchecked against the DNA. TRBV12-2 is reported as a pseudogene. The CDR3 length is 17 residues. The DNA of the CDR3 is TGTGCAAGTCGCTTAATGCCTAGCGGGGCGAAGACAGATACGCAGTATTTT. Translating it yields CASRLMPSGAKTDTQYF.

This chain connects TRBV5-8 to TRBJ2-6, with a weak D call TRBD2 (5 bases). The ends were cut back, 8 bases at V and 0 bases at J, with 18 bases in the middle. Germline V gives CDR1 SGHTS, CDR2 YDEGEE. The CDR3 sequence is 17 residues long. CDR3 in amino acids: CARLETGRLSGANVLTF. DNA for the CDR3: TGTGCCAGACTGGAGACGGGAAGACTCTCTGGGGCCAACGTCCTGACTTTC.

Details on this clone: One junction end does not reproduce the germline sequence, and a read error may be involved. This chain connects TRBV7-7 to TRBJ2-7; 10 nucleotides line up with TRBD2. This CDR3 has 13 amino acids. Germline CDR1 reads SSHAT; CDR2 reads FNYEAQ (reference sequence). The CDR3 sequence is CASSSGLANEQYF. DNA for the CDR3: TGTGCTAGCAGCTCGGGACTAGCGAACGAGCAGTACTTC.

The V gene is TRBV5-1, the J gene TRBJ1-3, with TRBD1 as a possible D gene (5 bases). Germline V gene data show CDR1 as SGHRS and CDR2 as YFSETQ. V was clipped by 0 bases and J by 0 bases, with 10 bases between them. This CDR3 comprises 16 residues. In nucleotides, the CDR3 is TGCGCCAGCAGCTTGGCAGGGATGGACTCTGGAAACACCATATATTTT. Protein product: CASSLAGMDSGNTIYF.

This chain joins TRBV27 and TRBJ2-7; D perhaps matches TRBD2 (6 bases). Germline CDR1 reads MNHEY; CDR2 reads SMNVEV (reference sequence). Trimming cost V 1 base and J 0 bases, with 7 bases left between them. This CDR3 comprises 14 residues. The CDR3, as DNA: TGTGCCAGCAGTTTATACGGGAGCTCCTACGAGCAGTACTTC. Amino acid sequence: CASSLYGSSYEQYF.

The chain employs TRBV19 and TRBJ1-1, with D tentatively TRBD1 (5 bases). The V end was cut by 7 bases, the J end by 11 bases, with 20 bases between. Per germline, CDR1 LNHDA and CDR2 SQIVND (reference sequence). The CDR3 sequence is 13 residues long. Written as DNA, the CDR3 is TGTGCCAGTACTCCGGGACTCCCGATTGCGGCTTTCTTT. It is translated as CASTPGLPIAAFF.

The chain joins TRBV19 to TRBJ1-2; 8 bases are shared with TRBD1. In germline, CDR1 is LNHDA, CDR2 SQIVND (reference sequence). The ends lost 7 bases at V and 3 bases at J; junction bases unmatched: 4. The CDR3 has 13 amino acids. The CDR3 coding sequence is TGTGCCAGTAACCTACAGGGGGACTATGGCTACACCTTC. Protein sequence: CASNLQGDYGYTF.

The rearrangement joins TRBV29-1 to TRBJ2-5; 11 bases are a match to TRBD2. TRBJ2-7 matches the DNA end more closely, so the J call is doubtful. CDR1 is SQVTM and CDR2 is ANQGSEA in the germline V gene. The CDR3 is 13 residues long. For the CDR3, the DNA is TGCAGCGTAGGGACTAGCGGAGAGTACGAGCAGTACTTC. Protein: CSVGTSGEYEQYF.

This chain uses TRBV7-6 with TRBJ2-2; 9 bases fit TRBD2. Germline V gene data show CDR1 as SGHVS and CDR2 as FNYEAQ. V was pared by 1 base and J by 6 bases, with 6 bases of the junction left unmatched. The CDR3 totals 16 residues. This CDR3 is CASSLGAGGPSGELFF. The CDR3 DNA reads TGTGCCAGCAGCTTAGGGGCGGGAGGGCCTTCCGGGGAGCTGTTTTTT.

This sequence joins TRBV5-4 and TRBJ2-5; possible D gene TRBD1, 6 bases. Germline values: CDR1 SGHNT, CDR2 YYREEE (reference sequence). CDR3 length: 14 residues. V lost 0 bases, J lost 1 base, and 7 bases lay in between. The CDR3 is CASSLVGAQETQYF. The CDR3, as DNA: TGTGCCAGCAGCTTGGTGGGGGCCCAAGAGACCCAGTACTTC. The variable domain in full, completed from reference TRBV5-4 and TRBJ2-5, reads ETGVTQSPTHLIKTRGQQVTLRCSSQSGHNTVSWYQQALGQGPQFIFQYYREEENGRGNFPPRFSGLQFPNYSSELNVNALELDDSALYLCASSLVGAQETQYFGPGTRLLVL.

The rearrangement links TRBV30 to TRBJ1-5, with a possible D match to TRBD1 (6 bases). Looked up from germline, CDR1 is GTSNPN and CDR2 is SVGIG (reference sequence). This CDR3 has 15 amino acids. V shed 2 bases and J shed 0 bases, with 11 bases lying between them. Here the CDR3 reads CAWSRQEYSNQPQHF. DNA for the CDR3: TGTGCCTGGAGTAGACAGGAATATAGCAATCAGCCCCAGCATTTT. Using reference TRBV30 and TRBJ1-5 for the parts outside the CDR3, the full variable domain is SQTIHQWPATLVQPVGSPLSLECTVEGTSNPNLYWYRQAAGRGLQLLFYSVGIGQISSEVPQNLSASRPQDRQFILSSKKLLLSDSGFYLCAWSRQEYSNQPQHFGDGTRLSIL.

This clone has a handful of counts. The V gene is TRBV7-9, the J gene TRBJ2-3, with unresolved D. V dropped 4 bases and J dropped 6 bases, with 11 bases sitting between them. This CDR3 is 13 amino acids long. The germline gives CDR1 SEHNR, CDR2 FQNEAQ (reference sequence). CDR3 DNA sequence: TGTGCCAGCAGCTCCCGTTCCGTCGATACGCAGTATTTT. Translated: CASSSRSVDTQYF.

The V call is TRBV18, the J call TRBJ1-5; D is uncertain. CDR1 and CDR2 from the germline V gene are KGHSH and LQKENI. Between the trimmed V and J ends, which lost 3 bases and 4 bases, there was a span of 7 bases. This CDR3 has 13 residues. The DNA for the CDR3 is TGTGCCAGCTCACCGGGAGCTAATCAGCCCCAGCATTTT. Amino acid sequence: CASSPGANQPQHF. Full variable domain (missing parts from reference TRBV18 and TRBJ1-5): NAGVMQNPRHLVRRRGQEARLRCSPMKGHSHVYWYRQLPEEGLKFMVYLQKENIIDESGMPKERFSAEFPKEGPSILRIQQVVRGDSAAYFCASSPGANQPQHFGDGTRLSIL.

V is TRBV6-1 and J is TRBJ1-1; possible D gene TRBD1, 5 bases. CDR3 length: 15 residues. The V gene lost 7 bases and the J gene lost 4 bases, with 19 bases spanning the gap. Germline CDR1 MNHNS, CDR2 SASEGT. For the CDR3, the DNA is TGTGCCAGCACCCGGTCGGAGGGGAGTTCCACTGAAGCTTTCTTT. This encodes CASTRSEGSSTEAFF.

The V gene is TRBV6-1, the J gene TRBJ2-7, with 7 bases lining up with TRBD2. The CDR3 length is 14 residues. CDR1 and CDR2 (germline): MNHNS, SASEGT. V lost 3 bases, J lost 4 bases, and 6 bases stayed unmatched. CDR3: CASSERGGRYEQYF. In DNA, the CDR3 is TGTGCCAGCAGTGAGCGGGGCGGGAGATACGAGCAGTACTTC.

V and J are TRBV6-8 and TRBJ1-2; D is unresolved. The CDR3 spans 17 residues. Germline CDR1 MNHGY, CDR2 SAAAGT. The V end was cut by 5 bases, the J end by 3 bases, with 22 bases between. The DNA for the CDR3 is TGTGCCAGCAGTGAGGTACCGATTCGGAACGTCGACTATGGCTACACCTTC. It encodes CASSEVPIRNVDYGYTF.